Listed here are 16 T cell receptor beta chains from one sample, sequenced in a study of T cells in Graves' hyperthyroidism and ophthalmopathy. There were TCR beta CDR3 regions amplified from RNA transcripts. HTBI primers were the set used in a first-round RT-PCR of the TCR CDR3. TCRdb analysed the multiplex PCR reads with MiXCR anew, one entry per CDR3 protein. The repertoire includes hundreds of thousands of distinct CDR3 sequences, approximately 15% of them detected once, and 4.5% to 6% sits in the top ten. Sequenced: blood. Receptors were obtained from a woman in her twenties or thirties with Graves' hyperthyroidism that later progressed to Graves' ophthalmopathy.

The chain is built from TRBV10-3 and TRBJ2-7; 10 bases align to TRBD1. The germline V gene encodes CDR1 ENHRY and CDR2 SYGVKD. V dropped 3 bases and J dropped 3; count of bases not matched to a gene: 5. The CDR3 contains 15 residues. In nucleotides, the CDR3 is TGTGCCATCAGTGACTTGGGACAGGGGTACTACGAGCAGTACTTC. Protein: CAISDLGQGYYEQYF.

In this sample, this clonotype turned up many times. The rearrangement joins TRBV14 to TRBJ2-5, with D hard to call. V lost 0 bases, J lost 0 bases, and 8 bases lay in between. The V gene's germline CDR1 is SGHDN and CDR2 FVKESK. The CDR3 length is 15 residues. The CDR3 sequence is CASSQDWQNQETQYF. DNA for the CDR3: TGTGCCAGCAGCCAAGATTGGCAAAACCAAGAGACCCAGTACTTC.

V gene TRBV9 combines with J gene TRBJ2-1; 9 bases map to TRBD2. CDR3 length: 16 residues. Germline V gene lookup returns CDR1 SGDLS and CDR2 YYNGEE. The V segment lost 4 bases and the J segment 8 bases; nucleotides outside the gene matches: 13. CDR3: CASSRRVSGSYHEQFF. CDR3 DNA: TGTGCCAGCAGCCGTCGCGTTAGCGGGAGTTACCATGAGCAGTTCTTC.

There are many counts of this clonotype. The rearrangement joins TRBV12-3 or TRBV12-4 to TRBJ2-3, with 8 bases that match TRBD2. V lost 3 bases, J lost 6 bases, and 8 bases stayed unmatched. The CDR3 is 15 amino acids. This CDR3 reads CASSFGASGFDTQYF. CDR3 nucleotides: TGTGCCAGCAGTTTTGGTGCTAGCGGGTTTGATACGCAGTATTTT.

The CDR3 loop reads CASSRVVGELFF. CDR3 nucleotide sequence: TGTGCCAGTAGTAGGGTGGTCGGGGAGCTGTTTTTT. This chain links TRBV19 with TRBJ2-2, with D unclear. Germline CDR1 LNHDA, CDR2 SQIVND (reference sequence). The CDR3 is 12 residues long. V was shortened by 4 bases and J by 7 bases, with 7 bases between the two germline ends.

This clonotype appeared a few times. The V gene is TRBV7-2, the J gene TRBJ2-7, with 10 bases identical to TRBD1. Germline CDR1 SGHTA, CDR2 FQGNSA. J gave up 1 base and V 2 bases, and 5 bases lay outside the gene matches. The CDR3 is made up of 16 amino acids. The CDR3 spells CASSLTRDRGSYEQYF. The CDR3 region has the DNA TGTGCCAGCAGCTTAACCCGGGACAGGGGATCCTACGAGCAGTACTTC.

Note on this clonotype: A much larger clone differs from this one at a single base, so this may be a read error. The chain joins TRBV24-1 to TRBJ2-5; D may be TRBD1 (6 bases). Germline CDR1 reads KGHDR; CDR2 reads SFDVKD. V dropped 2 bases and J dropped 5 bases, with 14 bases sitting between them. The length of the CDR3 is 15 residues. The CDR3 here is CATSDSAGAGETQYF. The CDR3 coding sequence is TGTGCCACCAGTGATTCAGCAGGGGCGGGCGAGACCCAGTACTTC.

The rearrangement joins TRBV14 to TRBJ2-3; D not resolved. Between the trimmed V and J ends, which lost 4 bases and 1 base, there was a span of 9 bases. Germline lookup yields CDR1 SGHDN and CDR2 FVKESK. The CDR3 is 14 amino acids. The CDR3 loop reads CASSLRRGTDTQYF. The CDR3 DNA is TGTGCCAGCAGCCTCCGCCGGGGCACAGATACGCAGTATTTT. The full variable domain, with the rest looked up from reference TRBV14 and TRBJ2-3, is EAGVTQFPSHSVIEKGQTVTLRCDPISGHDNLYWYRRVMGKEIKFLLHFVKESKQDESGMPNNRFLAERTGGTYSTLKVQPAELEDSGVYFCASSLRRGTDTQYFGPGTRLTVL.

The chain's CDR3 is CASTQIRDRDRLTKTGELFF. The CDR3 nucleotides read TGTGCCAGTACCCAAATCCGGGACAGGGATCGGTTAACAAAAACCGGGGAGCTGTTTTTT. The J gene is TRBJ2-2, the V gene TRBV19; 9 bases align to TRBD1. The germline V gene encodes CDR1 LNHDA and CDR2 SQIVND (reference sequence). This CDR3 is built from 20 residues. The J segment lost 5 bases and the V segment lost 7 bases, leaving 23 bases of the junction unmatched.

This clonotype was detected only a few times. The chain carries TRBV7-9 and TRBJ2-5; D is undetermined. The V gene's germline CDR1 is SEHNR and CDR2 FQNEAQ (reference sequence). This CDR3 has 15 residues. V was clipped by 5 bases and J by 2 bases, with 15 bases between them. CDR3 in DNA: TGTGCCAGCAGCCCCCCCCGGGCAGTTCAAGAGACCCAGTACTTC. Its translation is CASSPPRAVQETQYF.

At least ten counts were recorded for this clonotype. The chain employs TRBV30 and TRBJ1-1; D not resolved. V lost 0 bases to trimming and J lost 6 bases, with 5 bases between them. This CDR3 region has 11 residues. Germline lookup yields CDR1 GTSNPN and CDR2 SVGIG (reference sequence). The CDR3 DNA sequence: TGTGCCTGGAGTGTACTGGCTGAAGCTTTCTTT. Amino acids: CAWSVLAEAFF.

This clonotype was counted many times. The chain is built from TRBV11-2 and TRBJ2-7; 8 bases are a match to TRBD1. The CDR3 length is 14 residues. Per germline, CDR1 SGHAT and CDR2 FQNNGV. With 3 bases clipped from V and 4 bases from J, the junction kept 5 bases outside the gene matches. The CDR3 region is CASSFGTGPYEQYF. Here the CDR3 DNA reads TGTGCCAGCAGCTTTGGGACAGGCCCTTACGAGCAGTACTTC.

This clonotype was seen many times. The rearrangement uses TRBV27 and TRBJ1-6, with D possibly TRBD1 on 5 matching bases. This CDR3 comprises 12 residues. Germline loops: CDR1 MNHEY, CDR2 SMNVEV (reference sequence). V was shortened by 7 bases and J by 10 bases, with 11 bases between the two germline ends. For the CDR3, the DNA is TGTGCCAGCACAGGGCGGGGGTCACCCCTCCACTTT. It translates to CASTGRGSPLHF.

This clonotype showed up many times. CDR3 protein: CSASGNRDPSDTQYF. The DNA of the CDR3 is TGCAGTGCTAGTGGCAACCGGGACCCGTCAGATACGCAGTATTTT. The chain links TRBV20-1 to TRBJ2-3; the D gene could be TRBD1 or TRBD2 (5 bases each). This CDR3 is built from 15 residues. Trimming left V 3 bases short and J 4 bases short, with 17 bases between. CDR1 and CDR2 from the germline V gene are DFQATT and SNEGSKA (reference sequence).

Regarding this clonotype: Compared with germline, one end of the junction differs, possibly owing to a read error. This rearrangement joins TRBV6-5 to TRBJ2-7; TRBD1 aligns across 9 bases. This CDR3 contains 15 residues. From germline, CDR1 is MNHEY and CDR2 SVGAGI. CDR3 in amino acids: CASSHSGTGSYEQYF. The CDR3 DNA follows: TGTGCCAGCAGTCACTCCGGGACAGGGTCCTACGAGCAGTACTTC.

There are many counts of this clonotype. The V call is TRBV13, the J call TRBJ1-4, with 9 bases aligning to TRBD1. The CDR3 sequence is 16 residues long. Losses at the gene ends were 4 bases for V and 8 bases for J; bases not matched to a gene: 11. The V gene's germline CDR1 is PRHDT and CDR2 FYEKMQ (reference sequence). The CDR3 spells CASSSHFTGGDEKLFF. The CDR3 DNA follows: TGTGCCAGCAGCTCCCACTTTACAGGGGGCGACGAAAAACTGTTTTTT.